This record looks at one T cell receptor (beta chain) sequence and its context. As yet, its antigen is unknown. A read error is likely, as this CDR3 ends without the conserved phenylalanine or tryptophan. Trimming took 6 bases from V and 3 from J, leaving 17 bases between them. Germline V gives CDR1 DFQATT, CDR2 SNEGSKA (reference sequence). This CDR3 has 14 residues. An absence of ophthalmopathy progression within 18 months meant stable Graves' hyperthyroidism. Uncontrolled infection, other autoimmune disease, pregnancy and lactation each barred patients from inclusion. The data were taken from a study of T cells in Graves' hyperthyroidism and ophthalmopathy. Findings and caveats of the study: Stable hyperthyroidism was told apart from ophthalmopathy by a model built on 13 V-J features.

The source material, RNA transcripts, was used to amplify TCR beta CDR3 regions. First-round RT-PCR of the TCR CDR3 relied on the HTBI primer set. MiXCR, applied by TCRdb to the multiplex PCR reads, yields one record per CDR3 protein. Counted here are roughly 700,000 distinct CDR3 sequences, around 40% occurring once; the ten biggest clones make up roughly 31%. Sequenced sample: blood. The origin of this receptor is a woman aged 40 to 50 with Graves' hyperthyroidism. This sequence joins TRBV20-1 and TRBJ1-1, with D maybe TRBD1 (6 bases). This CDR3 reads CSAQEGGADTEAFR. CDR3 coding DNA: TGCAGTGCCCAGGAGGGGGGCGCGGACACTGAAGCTTTCCGT.